This T cell receptor (beta chain) was sequenced during a study of T cell repertoires and HLA-DP antigens (dated by TCRdb to 2016 to 2019). Regarding the study in general: The study used an in vitro model of CD4+ T cell alloreactivity against allogeneic HLA-DP presented by transduced HeLa cells. The two alloantigens modelled structurally similar versus dissimilar alloantigens, differing from self at one and 9 to 11 peptide-binding groove amino acids, respectively. The three donors, two male and one female, ranged from the 18-to-29 to the 60-to-69 age band. On average, around 220 ng of DNA went in for sorted CD137+CD4+ samples, versus roughly 1.3 ug for pre-culture CD4+ samples.

Magnetic bead negative selection was used to isolate untouched CD4+ T cells from Ficoll-separated PBMC, with purity averaging about 98%. Magnetic beads were used to isolate untouched CD4+ T cells from Ficoll-separated PBMC, giving approximately 98% purity with negligible CD8+ contamination. Peripheral blood mononuclear cells came from the buffy coats of a few healthy blood donors, who served as the study's donors. All three donors were CMV seronegative. Genomic DNA was extracted with the DNeasy Blood & Tissue Kit. Genomic DNA from sorted CD137+CD4+ cells and from pre-culture CD4+ baseline samples of each subject was subjected to TCRB sequencing. A remark on this clone: There is no known antigen for this receptor. Per-base qualities were not stored, and no clone one base away is much larger.

Study-level results and caveats: Naive and memory CD4+ repertoires were not analysed separately. Similar clonality (about 0.41) was observed for sorted CD137+ cells against both alloantigens, and this clonality was much higher than that observed in pre-culture samples (roughly 0.041). Limitations included only a few donors, a non-physiological HeLa antigen-presenting system, and the use of total CD4+ responder cells. Clones undetected before culture had an average cumulative frequency of roughly 36% against one allele versus 50.6% against the other.

CDR1 is given as SGHDN and CDR2 as FVKESK, both from the germline V gene. The CDR3 measures 15 amino acids from cysteine to phenylalanine. The sequence is cut down to CDR3 DNA, 45 bases in frame from base 1. After removal of 1 base from V and 10 bases from J, the junction retains 12 bases not matched to a gene. TCRB CDR3 regions were amplified with the immunoSEQ multiplex PCR using forward primers for 54 TRBV segments and reverse primers for 13 TRBJ segments. Pre-culture CD4+ samples were sequenced at deep resolution with a target of some 200,000 T cell genomes. Sequencing of the amplicons was done on an Illumina HiSeq System, giving 87 bp reads that spanned the CDR3. On the authors' methods: Reads were corrected for PCR and sequencing errors, and CDR3 regions were defined by alignment to IMGT reference sequences. Synthetic template pools were used to estimate counts of templates and unique rearrangements. Clonality was computed as 1 minus Pielou's evenness. The Daley-Smith estimator was used to estimate richness. Repertoire overlap was measured with Morisita's index. Clones present in cultured samples but not detected in the pre-culture repertoire of the same donor were defined as low-abundance clones. Here the immuneACCESS table is served through TCRdb, limited to in-frame sequences with V and J called. Missing clones are a known gap in these copies; in checked studies unresolved V genes cover under half, and the rest lacks a known reason. V and J calls and clone size are those listed in that table; D and trimming were worked out from the DNA. The sample includes about 73,000 clones, with around 80% observed a single time. The ten most abundant clones make up 1.6% of the sample.

The rearranged segments are TRBV14 and TRBJ1-2; 7 bases in between match TRBD1. The TCR sequence derives from a man aged 60 to 69 in good health and CMV-seronegative. Sequenced: CD4+ T cells from PBMCs. The CDR3 is CASSQARGTVFPYTF. The DNA is TGTGCCAGCAGCCAAGCCAGGGGGACTGTATTTCCCTACACCTTC.